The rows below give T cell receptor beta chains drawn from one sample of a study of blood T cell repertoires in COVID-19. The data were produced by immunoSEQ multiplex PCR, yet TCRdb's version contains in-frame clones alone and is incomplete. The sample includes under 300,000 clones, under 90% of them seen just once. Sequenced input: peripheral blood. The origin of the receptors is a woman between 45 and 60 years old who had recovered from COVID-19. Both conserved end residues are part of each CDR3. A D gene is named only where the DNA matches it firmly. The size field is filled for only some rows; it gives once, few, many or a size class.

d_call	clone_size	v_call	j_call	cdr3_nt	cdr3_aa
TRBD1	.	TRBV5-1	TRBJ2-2	TGCGCCAGCAGCGGACGGACGGGACAGGTCCCATCTACCGGGGAGCTGTTTTTT	CASSGRTGQVPSTGELFF
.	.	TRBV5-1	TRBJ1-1	TGCGCCAGCAGCTGGGACGGGGGATCCCTTGAAGCTTTCTTT	CASSWDGGSLEAFF
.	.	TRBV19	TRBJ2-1	TGTGCCAGTAGTATAAGGGCCGGGGTACGGACCTACAATGAGCAGTTCTTC	CASSIRAGVRTYNEQFF
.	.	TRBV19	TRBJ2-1	TGTGCCACCATCCCGCCAGCAAGGGGGAATGAGCAGTTCTTC	CATIPPARGNEQFF
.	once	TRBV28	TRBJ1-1	TGTGCCAGCAGTTTATCGGCAGGGCACACTGAAGCTTTCTTT	CASSLSAGHTEAFF
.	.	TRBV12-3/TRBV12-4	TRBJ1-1	TGTGCCAGCAGCCCTCCGGGAACTGAAGCTTTCTTT	CASSPPGTEAFF
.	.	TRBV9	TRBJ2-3	TGTGCCAGCAGCGGAAGGAGGGGGGGGCTGATCACAGATACGCAGTATTTT	CASSGRRGGLITDTQYF
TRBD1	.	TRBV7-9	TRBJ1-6	TGTGCCGGGACAGGGGATAATTCACCCCTCCACTTT	CAGTGDNSPLHF
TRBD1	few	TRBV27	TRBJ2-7	TGTGCCAGCAGTTCCGTTGGGGACAGCCGCTACGAGCAGTACTTC	CASSSVGDSRYEQYF
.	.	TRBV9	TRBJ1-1	TGTGCCAGCAGCCGGACAGACACTGAAGCTTTCTTT	CASSRTDTEAFF
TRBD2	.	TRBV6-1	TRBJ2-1	TGTGCCAGCAGTGGGGAGGGAGCGACTAGCGGAGCCTACAATGAGCAGTTCTTC	CASSGEGATSGAYNEQFF
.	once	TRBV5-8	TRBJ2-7	TGTGCCAGCAGCTCGGACTTCACCTACGAGCAGTACTTC	CASSSDFTYEQYF
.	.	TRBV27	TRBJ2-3	TGTGCCAGCACCGGGGCGGGATCCCCCACAGATACGCAGTATTTT	CASTGAGSPTDTQYF
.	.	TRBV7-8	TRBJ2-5	TGTGCCAGCAGCTTAAGCGGAGAGACCCAGTACTTC	CASSLSGETQYF
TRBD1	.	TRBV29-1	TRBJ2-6	TGCAGCGTTGAAACAGGGGATGGGGCCAACGTCCTGACTTTC	CSVETGDGANVLTF
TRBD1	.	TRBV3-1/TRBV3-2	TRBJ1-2	TGTGCCAGCAGTCCCGGGACAGGGTCCGTTCGTTATGGCTACACCTTC	CASSPGTGSVRYGYTF
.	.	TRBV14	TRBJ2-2	TGTGCCAGCAGCCTACAGTTCAACACCGGGGAGCTGTTTTTT	CASSLQFNTGELFF
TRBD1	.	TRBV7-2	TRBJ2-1	TGTGCCAGCAGCTTACAGGGGGCCCTCTACAATGAGCAGTTCTTC	CASSLQGALYNEQFF